These 28 T cell receptor beta chains share one sample of origin, sequenced in a study of blood T cells in healthy people across ages. Together with a sample-barcoded 5' primer, a J-beta primer mix was included in a second PCR lasting about 6 to 11 cycles. From the 5' RACE reads, TCRdb called clonotypes with MiXCR, one entry per CDR3 protein. The data hold about 1,800,000 distinct CDR3 sequences, with roughly 27% observed a single time. The sequencing input was blood. The receptors stem from a young woman in good health.

This clonotype was counted many times. The V and J genes are TRBV10-3 and TRBJ2-7, with 10 nucleotides matching TRBD1. The CDR3 covers 14 residues. In germline, CDR1 is ENHRY, CDR2 SYGVKD. Unmatched junction bases numbered 3, after V lost 2 bases and J lost 5 bases. CDR3 residues: CAISEGQGVNEQYF. For the CDR3, the DNA is TGTGCCATCAGTGAGGGACAGGGGGTCAACGAGCAGTACTTC.

There are a few counts of this clonotype. The gene calls are TRBV27 and TRBJ2-7; D remains ambiguous. The CDR3 is 14 amino acids. Germline values: CDR1 MNHEY, CDR2 SMNVEV (reference sequence). Between the trimmed V and J ends, which lost 4 bases and 5 bases, there was a span of 15 bases. The CDR3: CASSSLAKVDEQYF. The CDR3 DNA reads as TGTGCCAGCAGTTCCCTCGCGAAGGTCGACGAGCAGTACTTC.

This clonotype was found many times. The chain couples TRBV5-1 to TRBJ2-7; D is ambiguous. The CDR3 covers 14 residues. Trimming took 0 bases from V and 2 from J, leaving 9 bases between them. Per germline, CDR1 SGHRS and CDR2 YFSETQ. The CDR3 sequence is CASSLEANAYEQYF. CDR3 nucleotide sequence: TGCGCCAGCAGCTTGGAGGCAAACGCCTACGAGCAGTACTTC.

The rearrangement uses TRBV7-6 and TRBJ2-5; TRBD2 aligns across 11 bases. The CDR3 has 17 residues. Germline V gives CDR1 SGHVS, CDR2 FNYEAQ. V was pared by 5 bases and J by 1 base, with 9 bases of the junction left unmatched. The CDR3 loop is CASSPQRLAGGQETQYF. CDR3 coding DNA: TGTGCCAGCAGCCCTCAACGGCTAGCGGGAGGCCAAGAGACCCAGTACTTC.

This rearrangement joins TRBV29-1 to TRBJ1-1; tentatively, D is TRBD1 (6 bases). The CDR3 runs to 15 residues. Trimming shortened V by 1 base and J by 4 bases, and 16 bases separated the two germline ends. Germline V gene sequence: CDR1 SQVTM, CDR2 ANQGSEA. CDR3 residues: CSVEGRRGKGTEAFF. The CDR3 bases are TGCAGCGTTGAAGGTAGGAGGGGGAAGGGCACTGAAGCTTTCTTT.

This chain links TRBV7-7 with TRBJ2-1; D is perhaps TRBD1 (5 bases). V shed 5 bases and J shed 13 bases, with 24 bases lying between them. Germline-derived CDR1 and CDR2 are SSHAT and FNYEAQ (reference sequence). The CDR3 contains 15 residues. The CDR3 DNA follows: TGTGCCAGCAGCGATGGGGCAGGGTGGCAAGAGACCCAGTTCTTC. It translates to CASSDGAGWQETQFF.

A single count supports this clonotype. A read error is possible here, since a much larger clone lies one base away. The chain recombines TRBV7-2 with TRBJ1-2; D is uncertain. This CDR3 region has 15 residues. From germline, CDR1 is SGHTA and CDR2 FQGNSA. CDR3 DNA sequence: TGTGCCAGCAGCTTGATGGACTTCCAATCCTATGACTACACCTTC. Translation: CASSLMDFQSYDYTF. Variable domain in full (rest from reference TRBV7-2 and TRBJ1-2): GAGVSQSPSNKVTEKGKDVELRCDPISGHTALYWYRQSLGQGLEFLIYFQGNSAPDKSGLPSDRFSAERTGGSVSTLTIQRTQQEDSAVYLCASSLMDFQSYDYTFGSGTRLTVV.

The CDR3 region is CAWSRQGKEPQHF. The CDR3 coding sequence is TGTGCCTGGTCGAGACAGGGCAAGGAGCCCCAGCATTTT. V gene TRBV30 combines with J gene TRBJ1-5; 7 bases are shared with TRBD1. J was trimmed by 8 bases and V by 5 bases; bases with no gene match: 9. The CDR3 is 13 residues long. Per the germline V gene, CDR1 is GTSNPN and CDR2 is SVGIG (reference sequence).

This chain uses TRBV7-2 with TRBJ1-2, with TRBD1 as a possible D gene (5 bases). The length of the CDR3 is 14 residues. Trimming removed 6 bases at V and 4 bases at J, with 15 bases between. CDR1 is SGHTA and CDR2 is FQGNSA in the germline V gene. CDR3 DNA sequence: TGTGCCAGCAGGGAGGGCGGACACAGCTATGGCTACACCTTC. Protein sequence: CASREGGHSYGYTF.

This clonotype was seen a few times. V is TRBV6-1 and J is TRBJ1-5; D remains ambiguous. CDR1 and CDR2 (germline): MNHNS, SASEGT. The ends were cut back, 0 bases at V and 10 bases at J, with 13 bases in the middle. The CDR3 is 14 residues long. The CDR3 spells CASSEARSGTPQHF. The DNA for the CDR3 is TGTGCCAGCAGTGAAGCGCGGTCAGGAACTCCCCAGCATTTT.

Turning to this clonotype: It may be a read error: a sequence one base away is much more abundant. The V gene is TRBV10-3, the J gene TRBJ2-1; D ambiguous. In germline, CDR1 is ENHRY, CDR2 SYGVKD. There are 11 residues in the CDR3. CDR3 sequence: CAIRELDEQFF. CDR3 in DNA: TGTGCCATCAGGGAGTTGGATGAGCAGTTCTTC.

V is TRBV5-8 and J is TRBJ1-5; 12 bases are a match to TRBD1. The trim removed 0 bases at V and 6 bases at J, leaving 7 bases unmatched. CDR3 length: 17 residues. The germline V gene encodes CDR1 SGHTS and CDR2 YDEGEE. The CDR3 loop reads CASSLAVGQGAGQPQHF. DNA of the CDR3: TGTGCCAGCAGCTTGGCCGTGGGACAGGGGGCTGGTCAGCCCCAGCATTTT.

V is TRBV3-1 and J is TRBJ1-4; D not certain. Trimming left V 3 bases short and J 8 bases short, with 13 bases between. The CDR3 sequence is 14 residues long. Germline V gives CDR1 LGHDT, CDR2 YNNKEL (reference sequence). The CDR3 loop reads CASSHMDRGEKLFF. As DNA, the CDR3 is TGTGCCAGCAGCCACATGGACCGCGGGGAAAAACTGTTTTTT.

The chain employs TRBV12-3 or TRBV12-4 and TRBJ2-2, with 7 bases fitting TRBD1. Trimming removed 6 bases from V and 4 bases from J; junction bases left unmatched: 5. This CDR3 contains 14 residues. In DNA form, the CDR3 reads TGTGCCAGCAGACCGACAGGGCCCACCGGGGAGCTGTTTTTT. It codes for CASRPTGPTGELFF.

To note about this clonotype: This may be a read error: a much more frequent sequence differs by one nucleotide. V usage is TRBV2 and J usage is TRBJ1-1; D remains unclear. This CDR3 spans 16 amino acids. V dropped 6 bases and J dropped 0 bases, with 17 bases sitting between them. The germline CDR1 and CDR2 sequences are SNHLY and FYNNEI. As DNA, the CDR3 is TGTGCCAGCAGCGACTCCGAGGCCACCATGAACACTGAAGCTTTCTTT. Amino acids: CASSDSEATMNTEAFF.

V is TRBV12-3 or TRBV12-4 and J is TRBJ1-1; 8 bases fit TRBD1. J gave up 3 bases and V 7 bases, and 1 base lay outside the gene matches. The CDR3 contains 12 residues. The CDR3 DNA reads TGTGCCAGCACGACAGGGGACACTGAAGCTTTCTTT. Its protein product is CASTTGDTEAFF.

This clonotype was seen more than once but under ten times. The V and J genes are TRBV18 and TRBJ2-1; D is possibly TRBD1 or TRBD2 (5 bases each). The CDR3 is 15 residues long. Germline CDR1 and CDR2: KGHSH and LQKENI. Trimming took 1 base from V and 9 from J, leaving 16 bases between them. CDR3: CASSPRGEPSGEQFF. Here the CDR3 DNA reads TGTGCCAGCTCACCACGAGGGGAGCCTTCGGGTGAGCAGTTCTTC.

The chain's CDR3 is CSARTGVVETQYF. Written as DNA, the CDR3 is TGCAGTGCTAGGACAGGGGTCGTGGAGACCCAGTACTTC. The V gene is TRBV20-1, the J gene TRBJ2-5, with TRBD1 matching over 8 bases. Germline V gene lookup returns CDR1 DFQATT and CDR2 SNEGSKA (reference sequence). Germline trimming cut 3 bases from V and 5 bases from J; bases unmatched to any gene: 5. The CDR3 spans 13 residues.

This clonotype was observed a few times. CDR3: CASNWGIQETQYF. CDR3 sequence (DNA): TGCGCCAGCAACTGGGGGATACAAGAGACCCAGTACTTC. This chain links TRBV5-1 with TRBJ2-5; the D gene could be TRBD1 or TRBD2 (5 bases each). In germline, CDR1 is SGHRS, CDR2 YFSETQ. V gave up 6 bases and J gave up 2 bases, with 11 bases separating them. The CDR3 totals 13 residues.

The genes are TRBV5-1 and TRBJ2-7; 8 bases fit TRBD2. The length of the CDR3 is 15 residues. The germline CDR1 and CDR2 sequences are SGHRS and YFSETQ. The ends lost 2 bases at V and 3 bases at J; junction bases unmatched: 7. As DNA, the CDR3 is TGCGCCAGCAGCTTAGGAGCGGGGGCCAACTACGAGCAGTACTTC. Encoded protein: CASSLGAGANYEQYF.

This clonotype was seen more than once but under ten times. The J gene is TRBJ2-7, the V gene TRBV4-3; D ambiguous. V lost 0 bases and J lost 0, with 9 bases in between. The CDR3 runs 15 residues. CDR1 is LGHNA, CDR2 YSLEER, per germline. CDR3: CASSQDRSSSYEQYF. DNA of the CDR3: TGCGCCAGCAGCCAAGATCGGTCTAGCTCCTACGAGCAGTACTTC.

This clonotype was detected a few times. The chain links TRBV27 to TRBJ2-5, with D hard to call. V gave up 3 bases and J gave up 5 bases, with 13 bases separating them. The CDR3 length is 14 residues. CDR1 is MNHEY, CDR2 SMNVEV, per germline (reference sequence). CDR3 nucleotides: TGTGCCAGCAGTTTCTTCGGGTCGGTGGAGACCCAGTACTTC. This encodes CASSFFGSVETQYF.

In DNA form, the CDR3 reads TGTGCCAGCAGCAAAAGGACAGGTAGCACAGATACGCAGTATTTT. It translates to CASSKRTGSTDTQYF. This chain connects TRBV7-7 to TRBJ2-3; 7 bases are shared with TRBD1. V gave up 5 bases and J gave up 0 bases; unmatched junction bases: 5. Germline V gene data show CDR1 as SSHAT and CDR2 as FNYEAQ (reference sequence). The CDR3 totals 15 residues.

The chain uses TRBV5-1 and TRBJ2-6; D gene uncertain. V gave up 4 bases and J gave up 2 bases, with 10 bases separating them. Germline loops: CDR1 SGHRS, CDR2 YFSETQ. CDR3 length: 15 residues. For the CDR3, the DNA is TGCGCCAGCAGCCCAGAAGGGACTGGGGCCAACGTCCTGACTTTC. Translation gives CASSPEGTGANVLTF.

Ten or more counts support this clonotype. V usage is TRBV15 and J usage is TRBJ1-5; D remains unclear. The V gene's germline CDR1 is LNHNV and CDR2 YYDKDF (reference sequence). V was clipped by 1 base and J by 0 bases, with 10 bases between them. The CDR3 runs to 16 residues. The CDR3 DNA sequence: TGTGCCACCAGCAGAGCTTTAGGATATAGCAATCAGCCCCAGCATTTT. It codes for CATSRALGYSNQPQHF. Drawing the rest from reference TRBV15 and TRBJ1-5, the complete variable domain is DAMVIQNPRYQVTQFGKPVTLSCSQTLNHNVMYWYQQKSSQAPKLLFHYYDKDFNNEADTPDNFQSRRPNTSFCFLDIRSPGLGDTAMYLCATSRALGYSNQPQHFGDGTRLSIL.

V usage is TRBV7-2 and J usage is TRBJ2-1; the match to TRBD2 covers 7 bases. The CDR3 contains 19 residues. Trimming removed 1 base from V and 6 bases from J; junction bases left unmatched: 18. Germline CDR1 and CDR2: SGHTA and FQGNSA. CDR3 bases: TGTGCCAGCAGCTTAGTCCCAGGTGCGAGAGCGGGAAAGATCAATGAGCAGTTCTTC. It codes for CASSLVPGARAGKINEQFF.

This chain links TRBV2 with TRBJ2-5; no reliable D call. Between the trimmed V and J ends, which lost 1 base and 11 bases, there was a span of 5 bases. The CDR3 totals 10 residues. The germline V gene has CDR1 SNHLY and CDR2 FYNNEI. For the CDR3, the DNA is TGTGCCAGCAGTGAAGTGGGGCAGTACTTC. This encodes CASSEVGQYF.

The genes are TRBV24-1 and TRBJ2-2; TRBD1 matches 7 bases. The CDR3 is 15 residues long. V gave up 3 bases and J gave up 4 bases; unmatched junction bases: 4. Germline CDR1 KGHDR, CDR2 SFDVKD. The CDR3 protein is CATSDPGQPTGELFF. For the CDR3, the DNA is TGTGCCACCAGTGATCCGGGACAGCCCACCGGGGAGCTGTTTTTT.